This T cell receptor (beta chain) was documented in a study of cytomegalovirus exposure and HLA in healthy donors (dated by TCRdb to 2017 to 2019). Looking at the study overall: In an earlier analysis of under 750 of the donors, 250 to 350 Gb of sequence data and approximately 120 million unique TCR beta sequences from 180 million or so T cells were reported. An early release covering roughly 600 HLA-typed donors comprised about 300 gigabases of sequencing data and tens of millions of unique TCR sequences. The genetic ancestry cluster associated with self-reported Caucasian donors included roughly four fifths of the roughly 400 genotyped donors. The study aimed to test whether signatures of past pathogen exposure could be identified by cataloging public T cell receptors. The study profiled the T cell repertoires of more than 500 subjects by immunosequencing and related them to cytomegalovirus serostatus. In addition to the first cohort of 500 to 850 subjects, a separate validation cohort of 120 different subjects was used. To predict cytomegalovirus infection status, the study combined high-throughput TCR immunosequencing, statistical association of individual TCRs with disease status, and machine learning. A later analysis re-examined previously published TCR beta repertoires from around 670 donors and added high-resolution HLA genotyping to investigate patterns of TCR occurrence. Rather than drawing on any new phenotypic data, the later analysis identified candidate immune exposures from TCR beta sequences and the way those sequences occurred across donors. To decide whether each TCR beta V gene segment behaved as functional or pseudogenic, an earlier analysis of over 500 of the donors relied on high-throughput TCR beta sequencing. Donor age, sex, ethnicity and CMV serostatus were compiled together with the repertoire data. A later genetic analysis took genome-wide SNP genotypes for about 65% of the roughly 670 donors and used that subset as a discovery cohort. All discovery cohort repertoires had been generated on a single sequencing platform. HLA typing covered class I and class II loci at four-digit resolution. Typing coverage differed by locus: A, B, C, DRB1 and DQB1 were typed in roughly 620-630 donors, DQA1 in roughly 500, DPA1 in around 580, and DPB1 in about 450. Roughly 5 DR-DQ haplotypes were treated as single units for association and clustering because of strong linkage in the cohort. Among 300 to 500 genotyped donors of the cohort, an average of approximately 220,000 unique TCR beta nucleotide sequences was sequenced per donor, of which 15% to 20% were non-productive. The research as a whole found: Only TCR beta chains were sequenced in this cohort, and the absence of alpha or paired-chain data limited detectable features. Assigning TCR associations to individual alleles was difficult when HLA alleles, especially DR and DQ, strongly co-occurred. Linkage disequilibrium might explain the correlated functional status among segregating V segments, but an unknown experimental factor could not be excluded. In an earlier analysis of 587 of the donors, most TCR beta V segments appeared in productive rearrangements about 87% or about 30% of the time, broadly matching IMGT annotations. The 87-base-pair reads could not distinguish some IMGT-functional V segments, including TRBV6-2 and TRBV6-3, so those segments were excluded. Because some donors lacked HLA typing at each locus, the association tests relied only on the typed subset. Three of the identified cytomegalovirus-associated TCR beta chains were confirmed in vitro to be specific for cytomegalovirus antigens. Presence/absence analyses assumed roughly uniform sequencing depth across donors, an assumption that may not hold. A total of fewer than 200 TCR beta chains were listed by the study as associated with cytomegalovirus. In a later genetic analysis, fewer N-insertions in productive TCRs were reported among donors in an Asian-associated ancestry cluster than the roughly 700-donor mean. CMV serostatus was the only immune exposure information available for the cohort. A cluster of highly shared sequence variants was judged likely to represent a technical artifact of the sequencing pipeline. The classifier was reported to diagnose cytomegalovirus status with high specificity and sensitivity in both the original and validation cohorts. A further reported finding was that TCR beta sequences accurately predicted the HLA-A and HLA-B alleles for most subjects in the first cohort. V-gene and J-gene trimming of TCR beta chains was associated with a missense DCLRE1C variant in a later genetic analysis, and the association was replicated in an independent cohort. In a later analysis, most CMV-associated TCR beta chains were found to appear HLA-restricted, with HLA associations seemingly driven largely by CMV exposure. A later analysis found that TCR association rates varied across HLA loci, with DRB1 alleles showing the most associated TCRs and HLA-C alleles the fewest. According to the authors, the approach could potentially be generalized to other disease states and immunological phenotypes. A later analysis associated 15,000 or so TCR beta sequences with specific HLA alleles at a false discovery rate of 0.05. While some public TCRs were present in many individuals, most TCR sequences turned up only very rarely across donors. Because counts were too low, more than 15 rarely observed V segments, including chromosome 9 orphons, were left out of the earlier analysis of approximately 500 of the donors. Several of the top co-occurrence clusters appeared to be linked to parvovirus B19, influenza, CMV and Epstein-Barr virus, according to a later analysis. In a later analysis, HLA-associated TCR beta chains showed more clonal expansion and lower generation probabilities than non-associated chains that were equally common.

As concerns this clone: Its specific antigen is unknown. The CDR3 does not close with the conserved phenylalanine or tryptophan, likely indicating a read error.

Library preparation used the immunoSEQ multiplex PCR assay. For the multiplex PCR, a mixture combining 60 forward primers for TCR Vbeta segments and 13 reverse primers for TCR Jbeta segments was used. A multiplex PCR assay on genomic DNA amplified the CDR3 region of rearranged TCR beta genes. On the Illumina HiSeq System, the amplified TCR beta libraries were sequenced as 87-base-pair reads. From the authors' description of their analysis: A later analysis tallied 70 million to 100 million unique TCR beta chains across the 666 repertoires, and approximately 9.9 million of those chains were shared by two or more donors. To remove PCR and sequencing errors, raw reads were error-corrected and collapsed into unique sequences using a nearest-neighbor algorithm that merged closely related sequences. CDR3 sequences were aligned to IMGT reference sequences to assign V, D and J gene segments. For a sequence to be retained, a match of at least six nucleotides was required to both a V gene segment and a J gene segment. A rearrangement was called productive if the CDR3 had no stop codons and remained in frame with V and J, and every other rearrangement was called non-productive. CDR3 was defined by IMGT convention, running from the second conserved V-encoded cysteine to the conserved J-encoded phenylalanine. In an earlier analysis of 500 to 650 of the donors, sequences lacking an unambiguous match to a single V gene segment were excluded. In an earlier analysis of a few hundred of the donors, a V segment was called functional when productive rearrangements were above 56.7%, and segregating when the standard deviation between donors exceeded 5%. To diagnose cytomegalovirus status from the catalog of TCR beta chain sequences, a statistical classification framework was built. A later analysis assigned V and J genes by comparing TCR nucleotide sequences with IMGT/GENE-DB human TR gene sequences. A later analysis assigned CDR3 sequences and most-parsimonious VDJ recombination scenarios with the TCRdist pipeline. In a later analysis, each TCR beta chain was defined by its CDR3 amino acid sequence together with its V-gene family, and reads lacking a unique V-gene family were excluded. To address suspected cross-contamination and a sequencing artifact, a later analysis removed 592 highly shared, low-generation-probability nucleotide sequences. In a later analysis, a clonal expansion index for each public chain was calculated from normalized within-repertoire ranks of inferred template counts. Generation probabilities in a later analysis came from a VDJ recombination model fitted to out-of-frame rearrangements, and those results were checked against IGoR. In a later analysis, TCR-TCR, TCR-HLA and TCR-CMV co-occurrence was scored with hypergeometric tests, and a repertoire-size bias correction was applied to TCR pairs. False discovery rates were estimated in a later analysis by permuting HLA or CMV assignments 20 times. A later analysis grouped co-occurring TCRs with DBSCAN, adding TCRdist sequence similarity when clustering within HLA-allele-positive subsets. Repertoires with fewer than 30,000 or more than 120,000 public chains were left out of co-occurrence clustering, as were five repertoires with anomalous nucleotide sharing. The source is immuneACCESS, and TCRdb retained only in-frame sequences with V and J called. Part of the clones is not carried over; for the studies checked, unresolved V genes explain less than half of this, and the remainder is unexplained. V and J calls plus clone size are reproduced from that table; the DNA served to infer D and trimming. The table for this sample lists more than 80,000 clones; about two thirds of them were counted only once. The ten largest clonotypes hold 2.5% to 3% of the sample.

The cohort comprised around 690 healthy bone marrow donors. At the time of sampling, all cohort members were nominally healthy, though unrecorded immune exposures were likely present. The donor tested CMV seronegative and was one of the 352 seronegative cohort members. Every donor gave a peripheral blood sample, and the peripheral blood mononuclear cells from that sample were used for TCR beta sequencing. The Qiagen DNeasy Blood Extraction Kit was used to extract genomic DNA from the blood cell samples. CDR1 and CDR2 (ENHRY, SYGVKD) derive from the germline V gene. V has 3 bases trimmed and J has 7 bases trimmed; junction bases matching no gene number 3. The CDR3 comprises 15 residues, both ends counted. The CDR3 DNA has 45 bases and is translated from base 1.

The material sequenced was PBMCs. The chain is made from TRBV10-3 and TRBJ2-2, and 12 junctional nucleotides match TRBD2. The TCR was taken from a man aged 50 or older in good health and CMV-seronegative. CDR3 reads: CAISDGLAGLGELFV. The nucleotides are TGTGCCATCAGTGACGGACTAGCGGGACTCGGGGAGCTGTTTGTT.